These T cell receptor beta chains were read from a single sample in a study of shared clonotypes between healthy human individuals. Profiling relied on immunoSEQ multiplex PCR, and the TCRdb table lists in-frame clones only, not all of them. This repertoire shows 800,000 to 1,200,000 clones, 75% to 85% found once; its top ten account for around 0.47%. Sequenced material: memory CD4+ T cells from PBMCs. The receptors were sampled from a man aged 18-30 years in good health. Some clones in this sample may be carry-over from other donors' samples. The CDR3 runs from the conserved cysteine through the conserved F or W. The D gene is left open where the match is weak. Not every row has a clone size; where given, it reads once, few, many or a size class.

>-|17|TRBV27|TRBJ1-5|-
TGTGCCAGCAGTCCCTTTATGACAGCTTGGGGCAATCAGCCCCAGCATTTT
CASSPFMTAWGNQPQHF
>-|18|TRBV19|TRBJ1-5|TRBD1
TGTGCCAGTAGCCAAAATGGCGGCTCAGGGGGCTTCAATCAGCCCCAGCATTTT
CASSQNGGSGGFNQPQHF
>once|14|TRBV7-3|TRBJ2-5|-
TGTGCCAGCAGCTCCCAGAGAGGGGAAGAGACCCAGTACTTC
CASSSQRGEETQYF
>few|14|TRBV28|TRBJ1-4|TRBD1
TGTGCCAGCACCCCTCCCGGACAGGGAGGAAAACTGTTTTTT
CASTPPGQGGKLFF
>-|18|TRBV7-3|TRBJ2-1|TRBD2
TGTGCCAGCAGCCCCCTGGGACTAGCGGGAGGTAGGGCCTATGAGCAGTTCTTC
CASSPLGLAGGRAYEQFF
>-|13|TRBV11-1|TRBJ1-1|TRBD1
TGTGCCAGCAGCTTAGAGGAGGGGGCGACGGCTTTCTTT
CASSLEEGATAFF
>-|14|TRBV6-1|TRBJ2-1|-
TGTGCCAGCAGTGATTACGGTAGGCAGAATGAGCAGTTCTTC
CASSDYGRQNEQFF
>-|13|TRBV7-3|TRBJ1-2|TRBD1
TGTGCCAGCAGCACGGGACAGGGGTATGGCTACACCTTC
CASSTGQGYGYTF
>-|16|TRBV9|TRBJ1-2|-
TGTGCCAGCAGCGTAGGAATCCTCTCCGGAATAGGAGGCTACACCTTC
CASSVGILSGIGGYTF
>-|18|TRBV5-1|TRBJ2-3|TRBD2
TGCGCCAGCAGCTTGCGCCTTGGCAGCGGGAGTCGGGCGGATACGCAGTATTTT
CASSLRLGSGSRADTQYF
>-|17|TRBV28|TRBJ2-7|-
TGTGCCAGCAGTCCCTCCAACCTCGACAGATTCCCTTACGAGCAGTACTTC
CASSPSNLDRFPYEQYF
>many|15|TRBV5-1|TRBJ1-1|-
TGCGCCAGCAGCTCTTCGACAAGGTTGAGCACTGAAGCTTTCTTT
CASSSSTRLSTEAFF
>-|13|TRBV5-1|TRBJ2-5|-
TGCGCCAGCAGCTTGATACCCCAAGAGACCCAGTACTTC
CASSLIPQETQYF